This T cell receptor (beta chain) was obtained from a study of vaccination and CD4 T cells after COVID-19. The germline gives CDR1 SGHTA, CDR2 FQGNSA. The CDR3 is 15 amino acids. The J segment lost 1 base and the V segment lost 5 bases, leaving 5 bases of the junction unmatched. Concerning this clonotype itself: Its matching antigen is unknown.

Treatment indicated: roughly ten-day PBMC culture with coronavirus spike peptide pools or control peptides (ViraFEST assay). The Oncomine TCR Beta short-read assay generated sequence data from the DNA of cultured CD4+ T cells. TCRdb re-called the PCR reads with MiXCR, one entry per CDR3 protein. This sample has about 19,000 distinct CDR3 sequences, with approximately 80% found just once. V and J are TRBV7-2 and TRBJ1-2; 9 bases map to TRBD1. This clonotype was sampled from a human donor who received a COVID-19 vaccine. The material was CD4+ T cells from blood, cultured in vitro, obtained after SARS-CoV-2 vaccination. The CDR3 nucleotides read TGTGCCAGCAGCCCGGGACAGGGCTTTAACTATGGCTACACCTTC. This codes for CASSPGQGFNYGYTF.